Described below is a single TCR beta chain sequence and its context. Its antigen is currently unknown. The trim removed 5 bases at V and 3 bases at J, leaving 7 bases unmatched. The germline V gene encodes CDR1 MDHEN and CDR2 SYDVKM. This CDR3 is 16 amino acids long. This entry is derived from a study of T cells after yellow fever vaccination. One entry per CDR3 protein, called by TCRdb with MiXCR from the 5' RACE reads. The sample consists of some 260,000 distinct CDR3 sequences, about 5.2% of them appearing once. Study-wide results and caveats: Peaking on day 5 versus 15, the secondary response was faster but weaker. Abundant clonotypes from the bulk population could contaminate FACS-sorted repertoires. At 95% to 97% for CD4 and approximately 89% for CD8, most primary-vaccination clones showed up again after the booster.

The chain combines TRBV28 with TRBJ1-6; 7 positions match TRBD1. The material was CD4+ T cells sorted from PBMCs, obtained on the day of the yellow fever booster vaccination. The source is a man between 18 and 29 years old who received the YFV17D yellow fever vaccine. The CDR3 protein is CASSDNRQGYNSPLHF. The CDR3 nucleotides read TGTGCCAGCAGTGACAACAGACAGGGCTATAATTCACCCCTCCACTTT.